This section outlines one T cell receptor beta chain sequence together with its context. The data originate from a study of OX40 agonist ivuxolimab in advanced cancers. Data came from immunoSEQ multiplex PCR; TCRdb stores just in-frame clones and leaves some out. This sample has 65,000 to 80,000 clones, with approximately 80% found just once. The sample was CD4+ or CD8+ T cells sorted from blood, taken in a trial of the OX40 agonist ivuxolimab. The sequence derives from an adult with an advanced solid tumor such as melanoma, head and neck, liver or kidney cancer.

This CDR3 is CASSEGQVTEAFF. The DNA for the CDR3 is TGTGCCAGCAGCGAGGGACAGGTCACTGAAGCTTTCTTT. V is TRBV7-9 and J is TRBJ1-1; 8 nucleotides match TRBD1. The CDR3 totals 13 residues. V shed 5 bases and J 4 bases; nucleotides not matched to a gene: 3. CDR1 and CDR2 from the germline V gene are SEHNR and FQNEAQ (reference sequence).